This entry lists 4 T cell receptor beta chains sequenced from one sample in a study of blood T cell repertoires in COVID-19. Method: immunoSEQ multiplex PCR; TCRdb's copy keeps in-frame clones and lacks some. This table has around 200,000 clones, about 87% appearing once. The sample was peripheral blood. The receptors stem from a man between 35 and 55 years old with active or convalescent COVID-19.

This sequence joins TRBV7-3 and TRBJ2-6; 9 positions match TRBD1. Germline trimming cut 2 bases from V and 0 bases from J; bases unmatched to any gene: 5. This CDR3 has 18 residues. Germline V gives CDR1 SGHTA, CDR2 FQGTGA. The CDR3 region is CASSLGGTGTSGANVLTF. CDR3 sequence (DNA): TGTGCCAGCAGCTTAGGCGGGACAGGGACCTCTGGGGCCAACGTCCTGACTTTC.

This chain connects TRBV19 to TRBJ2-2; 7 bases map to TRBD2. Germline V gene data show CDR1 as LNHDA and CDR2 as SQIVND (reference sequence). The CDR3 contains 14 residues. The V gene end was trimmed by 6 bases and the J gene end by 0 bases; junction bases not matched to a gene: 1. CDR3 sequence: CASRAGANTGELFF. CDR3 coding DNA: TGTGCCAGTAGGGCGGGGGCGAACACCGGGGAGCTGTTTTTT.

This clone was seen only once. The chain has TRBV12-3 or TRBV12-4 and TRBJ1-2; TRBD1 might be the D (5 bases). The CDR3 spans 13 residues. V was clipped by 5 bases and J by 2 bases, with 9 bases between them. CDR3 sequence reads: CASSTRANYGYTF. The CDR3 DNA reads as TGTGCCAGCAGTACCAGGGCCAACTATGGCTACACCTTC.

The chain has TRBV27 and TRBJ2-7; 7 bases fit TRBD1. With V trimmed by 0 bases and J by 2 bases, 7 bases remained unmatched. Germline CDR1 is MNHEY and CDR2 is SMNVEV (reference sequence). CDR3 size: 16 residues. CDR3 in amino acids: CASSLSGTESPYEQYF. CDR3 nucleotides: TGTGCCAGCAGTTTATCCGGGACAGAAAGTCCCTACGAGCAGTACTTC.